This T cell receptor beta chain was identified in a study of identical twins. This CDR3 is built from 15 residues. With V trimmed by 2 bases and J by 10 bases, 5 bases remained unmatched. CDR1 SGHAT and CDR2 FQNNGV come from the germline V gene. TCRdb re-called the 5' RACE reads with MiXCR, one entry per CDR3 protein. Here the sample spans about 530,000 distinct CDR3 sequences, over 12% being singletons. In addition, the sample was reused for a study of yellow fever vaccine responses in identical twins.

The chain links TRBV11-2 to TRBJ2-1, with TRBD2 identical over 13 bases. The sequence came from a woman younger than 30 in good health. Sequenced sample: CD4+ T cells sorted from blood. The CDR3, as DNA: TGTGCCAGCAGCTTACTGAAGACTAGCGGGAGGGAGCAGTTCTTC. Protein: CASSLLKTSGREQFF.